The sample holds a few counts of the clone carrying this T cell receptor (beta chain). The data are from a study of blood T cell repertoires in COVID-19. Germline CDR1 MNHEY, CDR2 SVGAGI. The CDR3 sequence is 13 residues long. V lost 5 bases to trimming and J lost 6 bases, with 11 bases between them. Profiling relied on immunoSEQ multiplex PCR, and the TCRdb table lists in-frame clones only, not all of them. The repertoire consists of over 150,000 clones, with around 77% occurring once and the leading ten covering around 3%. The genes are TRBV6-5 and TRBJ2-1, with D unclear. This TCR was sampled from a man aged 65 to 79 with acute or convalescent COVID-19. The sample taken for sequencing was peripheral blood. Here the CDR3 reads CASSTVSGNEQFF. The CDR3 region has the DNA TGTGCCAGCAGTACGGTATCGGGCAATGAGCAGTTCTTC.